This section outlines one TCR beta chain sequence together with its context. The entry originates in a study of shared T cell receptors in the human thymus. Only in-frame clones appear in the TCRdb table, and some are missing; sequencing was by immunoSEQ multiplex PCR. The repertoire includes 600,000 to 900,000 clones, 75% to 90% of them detected once, and about 0.011% sits in the top ten. This sample also belongs to another study, concerning human thymus T cells. That work contributes: Immunologically healthy infants in Finland undergoing congenital heart defect surgery were the donors. Resections that were taken during corrective heart surgery supplied the thymus tissue. Apparent bias marked the V and J gene usage of thymic and blood repertoires. Thymic repertoires from unrelated individuals overlapped highly, related research reported.

This clonotype was obtained from a girl under three years old with a congenital heart defect. The sample taken for sequencing was thymocytes.

CDR3 DNA: TGTGCCAGCAGCAGCCGTCTTGGTAACCACGAGCAGTACTTC. Translated: CASSSRLGNHEQYF. The V gene is TRBV5-4, the J gene TRBJ2-7, with unresolved D. The CDR3 sequence is 14 residues long. Germline V CDR1 and CDR2: SGHNT, YYREEE (reference sequence). Trimming pared 4 bases from V and 5 bases from J, leaving 16 bases between. The whole variable domain, filled in from reference TRBV5-4 and TRBJ2-7, reads ETGVTQSPTHLIKTRGQQVTLRCSSQSGHNTVSWYQQALGQGPQFIFQYYREEENGRGNFPPRFSGLQFPNYSSELNVNALELDDSALYLCASSSRLGNHEQYFGPGTRLTVT.